This T cell receptor (beta chain) was obtained from a study of beta chain features in type 1 diabetes. Findings and caveats of the study: Insertion counts at VDJ junctions were lower in type 1 diabetes patients, who also showed more deletions there.

The sequenced template was cDNA made from the entire isolated RNA. Libraries were prepared by immunoSEQ multiplex PCR; TCRdb keeps only in-frame clonotypes and omits some of them. The sample shows more than 50,000 clones, about 55% of them seen only once. This clone was observed a single time. Its antigen is unknown. Sequenced material: Tregs from blood. This receptor was obtained from a woman younger than 35 in good health.

The CDR3, as DNA: TGTGCCAGCAGCCCACTGGGGCTCACAGATACGCAGTATTTT. As protein: CASSPLGLTDTQYF. The chain has TRBV7-2 and TRBJ2-3, with D maybe TRBD1 (5 bases). The CDR3 loop spans 14 amino acids. V dropped 5 bases and J dropped 2 bases, with 11 bases sitting between them. Germline V lookup: CDR1 SGHTA, CDR2 FQGNSA.